These 23 T cell receptor beta chains originate from one sample sequenced in a study of T cell responses to AZD1222 COVID-19 vaccine. Using immunoSEQ multiplex PCR, the repertoire was profiled, and TCRdb retains in-frame clones only, with some absent. The repertoire holds 180,000 or so clones, with 92% as singletons. Source: peripheral blood, taken 28 days after the second AZD1222 dose. Receptor source: an adult who received the AZD1222 COVID-19 vaccine.

The chain uses TRBV19 and TRBJ1-5; weak D call: TRBD1 (5 bases). This CDR3 is 14 amino acids long. V shed 3 bases and J shed 11 bases, with 17 bases lying between them. Looked up from germline, CDR1 is LNHDA and CDR2 is SQIVND (reference sequence). The CDR3 region is CASSIFRGDGTQHF. The CDR3 DNA reads TGTGCCAGTAGTATCTTTCGAGGGGACGGGACCCAGCATTTT.

This clone was detected once. The chain joins TRBV16 to TRBJ2-3; no reliable D call. CDR3 length: 16 residues. In germline, CDR1 is KGHSY, CDR2 FQNENV. With 0 bases removed from V and 5 bases from J, the gap between germline ends came to 15 bases. The CDR3 region has the DNA TGTGCCAGCAGCCAATCGGGAAAGTTGATGCTAGATACGCAGTATTTT. Its protein is CASSQSGKLMLDTQYF.

V gene TRBV28 combines with J gene TRBJ1-2, with 11 nucleotides matching TRBD1. V was pared by 2 bases and J by 4 bases, with 0 bases of the junction left unmatched. This CDR3 is built from 14 residues. Germline assignment: CDR1 MDHEN and CDR2 SYDVKM. CDR3 bases: TGTGCCAGCAGTTTAGGGACAGGGGGCTATGGCTACACCTTC. Its protein product is CASSLGTGGYGYTF.

This chain uses TRBV19 with TRBJ1-2; D unresolved. This CDR3 has 12 residues. Looked up from germline, CDR1 is LNHDA and CDR2 is SQIVND (reference sequence). Trimming took 6 bases from V and 8 from J, leaving 13 bases between them. The CDR3 loop reads CASRFGEWGYTF. The CDR3 coding sequence is TGTGCCAGTAGATTCGGGGAATGGGGCTACACCTTC.

This clone turned up a few times. V and J are TRBV9 and TRBJ2-3, with 7 bases matching TRBD2. Looked up from germline, CDR1 is SGDLS and CDR2 is YYNGEE. The CDR3 covers 16 residues. Trimming removed 0 bases from V and 2 bases from J; junction bases left unmatched: 6. The CDR3, as DNA: TGTGCCAGCAGCGTAGTGGGGGGGGACCTCACAGATACGCAGTATTTT. This gives the protein CASSVVGGDLTDTQYF.

V is TRBV7-2 and J is TRBJ1-5; D is perhaps TRBD1 (5 bases). Deletions cut 5 bases from V and 5 bases from J, with 16 bases between. The CDR3 consists of 15 residues. Germline lookup yields CDR1 SGHTA and CDR2 FQGNSA. CDR3 amino acids: CASSDDSHPYQPQHF. The DNA for the CDR3 is TGTGCCAGCAGCGATGACAGCCACCCCTATCAGCCCCAGCATTTT.

The rearrangement links TRBV4-1 to TRBJ2-4; D is unresolved. V was pared by 1 base and J by 1 base, with 8 bases between. The CDR3 is 15 amino acids. Germline-derived CDR1 and CDR2 are MGHRA and YSYEKL. CDR3 bases: TGCGCCAGCAGCCAAGTGGCCAGGGCCAAAAACATTCAGTACTTC. Translation gives CASSQVARAKNIQYF.

The chain combines TRBV6-6 with TRBJ2-7, with D hard to call. The CDR3 covers 13 residues. V lost 6 bases and J 3 bases, leaving 12 bases between the germline ends. Looked up from germline, CDR1 is MNHNY and CDR2 is SVGAGI (reference sequence). CDR3 coding DNA: TGTGCCAGCAGGCAGACAACGTACTACGAGCAGTACTTC. Translating it yields CASRQTTYYEQYF.

The table lists this clone with a count of one. The chain is built from TRBV11-3 and TRBJ2-2, with 7 bases identical to TRBD1. Germline trimming cut 8 bases from V and 2 bases from J; bases unmatched to any gene: 5. The germline V gene encodes CDR1 SGHNT and CDR2 YENEEA. The CDR3 is made up of 14 amino acids. The CDR3 sequence is CASRDSLNTGELFF. The CDR3 nucleotides read TGTGCCAGCCGGGACAGCTTAAACACCGGGGAGCTGTTTTTT.

The chain combines TRBV12-3 or TRBV12-4 with TRBJ1-6; D gene uncertain. The CDR3 is 13 amino acids. V shed 3 bases and J shed 5 bases, with 5 bases lying between them. The CDR3: CASSFRDNSPLHF. The CDR3 DNA follows: TGTGCCAGCAGTTTCCGGGATAATTCACCCCTCCACTTT.

V gene TRBV7-8 combines with J gene TRBJ1-1, with D perhaps matching TRBD1 (6 bases). V was clipped by 4 bases and J by 0 bases, with 15 bases between them. CDR1 is SGHVS, CDR2 FQNEAQ, per germline. The CDR3 runs to 16 residues. The CDR3 region has the DNA TGTGCCAGCAGCTCTCGGACAGAGCCAATGAACACTGAAGCTTTCTTT. It codes for CASSSRTEPMNTEAFF.

This chain uses TRBV7-9 with TRBJ1-4; 7 bases are a match to TRBD1. The germline V gene encodes CDR1 SEHNR and CDR2 FQNEAQ (reference sequence). CDR3 length: 14 amino acids. J was trimmed by 4 bases and V by 5 bases; bases with no gene match: 4. The CDR3 DNA sequence: TGTGCCAGCAGCCCGACAGGGTTTAATGAAAAACTGTTTTTT. Translating gives CASSPTGFNEKLFF. The full variable domain, in which reference TRBV7-9 and TRBJ1-4 provide the parts outside the CDR3, is DTGVSQNPRHKITKRGQNVTFRCDPISEHNRLYWYRQTLGQGPEFLTYFQNEAQLEKSRLLSDRFSAERPKGSFSTLEIQRTEQGDSAMYLCASSPTGFNEKLFFGSGTQLSVL.

The rearrangement links TRBV7-2 to TRBJ1-2; 7 bases are a match to TRBD1. The trim removed 1 base at V and 6 bases at J, leaving 8 bases unmatched. Looked up from germline, CDR1 is SGHTA and CDR2 is FQGNSA. This CDR3 has 15 amino acids. The CDR3 coding sequence is TGTGCCAGCAGCTTAGGGGTAGGGCAGGGGGATGGCTACACCTTC. This codes for CASSLGVGQGDGYTF. Using reference TRBV7-2 and TRBJ1-2 for the parts outside the CDR3, the full variable domain is GAGVSQSPSNKVTEKGKDVELRCDPISGHTALYWYRQSLGQGLEFLIYFQGNSAPDKSGLPSDRFSAERTGGSVSTLTIQRTQQEDSAVYLCASSLGVGQGDGYTFGSGTRLTVV.

The V call is TRBV10-1, the J call TRBJ2-1; D possibly corresponds to TRBD2 (6 bases). CDR1 and CDR2 (germline): WNHNN, SYGVQD (reference sequence). The CDR3 runs to 17 residues. Trimming pared 2 bases from V and 3 bases from J, leaving 17 bases between. CDR3: CASSERVLQRVYNEQFF. The CDR3, as DNA: TGCGCCAGCAGTGAGCGCGTACTCCAGCGGGTCTACAATGAGCAGTTCTTC.

This sequence joins TRBV5-4 and TRBJ2-7, with 7 bases identical to TRBD2. This CDR3 region has 16 residues. Trimming cost V 6 bases and J 0 bases; bases outside gene matches: 12. Germline lookup yields CDR1 SGHNT and CDR2 YYREEE (reference sequence). The CDR3 DNA follows: TGTGCCAGCACCATCGCAGGCAGCGGGAACTCCTACGAGCAGTACTTC. Protein: CASTIAGSGNSYEQYF.

The chain recombines TRBV15 with TRBJ1-1; D remains unclear. Germline V gene lookup returns CDR1 LNHNV and CDR2 YYDKDF (reference sequence). Trimming pared 5 bases from V and 0 bases from J, leaving 7 bases between. The CDR3 runs to 13 residues. CDR3 in amino acids: CATSGPMNTEAFF. The CDR3 DNA follows: TGTGCCACCAGCGGCCCAATGAACACTGAAGCTTTCTTT.

The genes are TRBV2 and TRBJ1-3; 8 bases are a match to TRBD1. Per the germline V gene, CDR1 is SNHLY and CDR2 is FYNNEI. The CDR3 spans 14 residues. The ends lost 6 bases at V and 5 bases at J; junction bases unmatched: 6. The CDR3 loop is CASRGQAERNTIYF. The CDR3 DNA is TGTGCCAGCAGGGGACAGGCGGAAAGAAACACCATATATTTT.

This clone was seen a handful of times. The chain joins TRBV3-1 (or the pseudogene TRBV3-2) to TRBJ1-4, with D possibly being TRBD1 (5 bases). V lost 2 bases and J lost 4, with 8 bases in between. The V gene's germline CDR1 is LGHDT and CDR2 YNNKEL (reference sequence). This CDR3 is built from 14 residues. The CDR3 loop reads CASSQWDGNEKLFF. CDR3 DNA sequence: TGTGCCAGCAGCCAATGGGACGGTAATGAAAAACTGTTTTTT.

V is TRBV6-2 or TRBV6-3 and J is TRBJ2-7; tentatively, D is TRBD1 (6 bases). V shed 4 bases and J shed 4 bases, with 11 bases lying between them. The CDR3 is 13 residues long. CDR1 is MNHEY, CDR2 SVGEGT, per germline. Here the CDR3 DNA reads TGTGCCAGCAGTTTAACACAGGGTTACGAGCAGTACTTC. As protein: CASSLTQGYEQYF.

This clone was detected a few times. The rearrangement joins TRBV7-9 to TRBJ1-3; D is uncertain. This CDR3 has 13 amino acids. V lost 7 bases and J lost 4, with 11 bases in between. Germline V gene sequence: CDR1 SEHNR, CDR2 FQNEAQ (reference sequence). The CDR3 DNA reads as TGTGCCAGCATCCTAGGGTCAGGAAACACCATATATTTT. Translated, it gives CASILGSGNTIYF.

J is TRBJ1-2 and V is TRBV11-2; weak D call: TRBD1 (6 bases). V lost 2 bases to trimming and J lost 4 bases, with 14 bases between them. The V gene's germline CDR1 is SGHAT and CDR2 FQNNGV. The CDR3 contains 15 residues. The CDR3 DNA is TGTGCCAGCAGCTTAAATTCAGGGGTCTTCTATGGCTACACCTTC. It is translated as CASSLNSGVFYGYTF.

J is TRBJ2-4 and V is TRBV2, with 11 bases fitting TRBD1. From germline, CDR1 is SNHLY and CDR2 FYNNEI. V trimming: 9 bases; J trimming: 3 bases; junction bases outside the gene matches: 7. This CDR3 has 15 amino acids. Written as DNA, the CDR3 is TGTGCCAGTCGGGGACAGGGGGTAGACAAAAACATTCAGTACTTC. Protein product: CASRGQGVDKNIQYF.

As concerns this clone: Other DNA sequences in this specimen translate into the identical CDR3. This chain connects TRBV19 to TRBJ2-1, with 11 bases fitting TRBD2. V lost 5 bases, J lost 2 bases, and 5 bases stayed unmatched. Germline CDR1 reads LNHDA; CDR2 reads SQIVND (reference sequence). The CDR3 totals 16 residues. CDR3 loop: CASSPIAGGPYNEQFF. The CDR3 DNA follows: TGTGCCAGTAGTCCCATAGCGGGAGGGCCCTACAATGAGCAGTTCTTC.